A single sample is the source of the 21 T cell receptor beta chains below, sequenced in a study of T-cell reconstitution after alpha-beta-depleted transplantation in children. A library of TCRbeta sequences, prepared with unique molecular identifiers, was generated. One entry per CDR3 protein, called by TCRdb with MiXCR from the PCR reads. The table shows about 640,000 distinct CDR3 sequences, with 10% to 15% occurring only once. Sequences were derived from PBMCs, mostly from graft donor cells, sampled 360 days after TCRalphabeta/CD19-depleted stem cell transplant. The receptors were gathered from a male patient under 18 who had a stem cell transplant for acute myeloid leukemia, so the T cells may come from the graft donor.

This clonotype has only a few counts. The chain carries TRBV29-1 and TRBJ1-2; maybe TRBD1 (6 bases). Germline V gene lookup returns CDR1 SQVTM and CDR2 ANQGSEA. Trimming left V 4 bases short and J 4 bases short, with 13 bases between. The CDR3 is 13 residues long. CDR3 sequence: CSVGGGPLYGYTF. CDR3 sequence (DNA): TGCAGCGTTGGGGGGGGGCCCCTCTATGGCTACACCTTC.

The rearrangement links TRBV7-8 to TRBJ2-5; D is unresolved. The CDR3 extends over 14 amino acids. Germline V CDR1 and CDR2: SGHVS, FQNEAQ. Between the trimmed V and J ends, which lost 1 base and 5 bases, there was a span of 11 bases. The CDR3 loop is CASSLVWSEETQYF. In DNA, the CDR3 is TGTGCCAGCAGCTTAGTATGGAGCGAGGAGACCCAGTACTTC.

In this sample, this clonotype turned up once. V gene TRBV7-9 combines with J gene TRBJ1-1; 8 bases map to TRBD1. After removal of 5 bases from V and 3 bases from J, the junction contained 11 bases not matched to a gene. Germline-derived CDR1 and CDR2 are SEHNR and FQNEAQ (reference sequence). This CDR3 has 16 amino acids. CDR3 sequence reads: CASSATGTGADTEAFF. In nucleotides, the CDR3 is TGTGCCAGCAGCGCGACCGGGACAGGCGCTGACACTGAAGCTTTCTTT.

This clonotype was seen ten or more times. An end of the junction does not agree with germline; a read error may underlie this. J is TRBJ2-1 and V is TRBV28; D may be TRBD1 (8 bases). The CDR3 extends over 12 amino acids. The germline CDR1 and CDR2 sequences are MDHEN and SYDVKM. CDR3 sequence (DNA): TGTGCCAGCAGTTTCGGGGGGACAGGAGGCACTTTC. It codes for CASSFGGTGGTF.

There are a few counts of this clonotype. The chain links TRBV29-1 to TRBJ2-1, with a weak D call TRBD1 (6 bases). Germline-derived CDR1 and CDR2 are SQVTM and ANQGSEA. This CDR3 has 14 residues. V was pared by 6 bases and J by 1 base, with 13 bases between. CDR3: CSVCQGLSYNEQFF. CDR3 nucleotides: TGCAGCGTATGTCAGGGGTTATCCTACAATGAGCAGTTCTTC.

This rearrangement joins TRBV7-3 to TRBJ2-2, with D possibly being TRBD1 (5 bases). V dropped 2 bases and J dropped 4 bases, with 11 bases sitting between them. The CDR3 spans 15 residues. Germline-derived CDR1 and CDR2 are SGHTA and FQGTGA. The CDR3 sequence is CASSLGAAGTGELFF. CDR3 DNA sequence: TGTGCCAGCAGCTTAGGGGCGGCCGGCACCGGGGAGCTGTTTTTT. Variable domain in full (rest from reference TRBV7-3 and TRBJ2-2): GAGVSQTPSNKVTEKGKYVELRCDPISGHTALYWYRQSLGQGPEFLIYFQGTGAADDSGLPNDRFFAVRPEGSVSTLKIQRTERGDSAVYLCASSLGAAGTGELFFGEGSRLTVL.

This clonotype was found many times. CDR3 amino acids: CASSSFPSNTGELFF. The CDR3, as DNA: TGTGCCAGCAGCTCATTCCCCAGCAACACCGGGGAGCTGTTTTTT. This sequence joins TRBV12-3 or TRBV12-4 and TRBJ2-2, with no clear D. The CDR3 totals 15 residues. Trimming cost V 6 bases and J 2 bases, with 13 bases left between them.

This clonotype was seen a few times. V is TRBV5-1 and J is TRBJ2-2; possibly TRBD1 or TRBD2 for D (5 bases each). V dropped 0 bases and J dropped 2 bases, with 8 bases sitting between them. This CDR3 has 15 amino acids. The germline V gene encodes CDR1 SGHRS and CDR2 YFSETQ. This CDR3 is CASSLDGDNTGELFF. The CDR3 DNA is TGCGCCAGCAGCTTGGACGGGGACAACACCGGGGAGCTGTTTTTT.

Points on this clonotype: A much larger clone is a single base away; this may be a read error. This CDR3 is missing its conserved last phenylalanine or tryptophan, likely due to a read error. V is TRBV5-1 and J is TRBJ1-1; maybe TRBD1 (5 bases). The germline V and J ends were trimmed by 1 base and 5 bases, with 12 bases remaining between them. Germline CDR1 reads SGHRS; CDR2 reads YFSETQ. The CDR3 is 14 residues long. The CDR3 DNA sequence: TGCGCCAGCAGCTTGTCAGGGAGTAGAACTGAAGCTTTCTGT. Translation: CASSLSGSRTEAFC.

Notes on this clonotype: A much larger clone differs from this one at a single base, so this may be a read error. The chain is built from TRBV27 and TRBJ2-1; possibly TRBD1 or TRBD2 for D (6 bases each). Germline V CDR1 and CDR2: MNHEY, SMNVEV (reference sequence). The CDR3 totals 13 residues. The CDR3 sequence is CASRGSGAGERFF. As DNA, the CDR3 is TGTGCCAGCAGAGGATCGGGGGCCGGCGAGCGGTTCTTC.

This clonotype came up a few times. The chain has TRBV4-1 and TRBJ2-1; D gene uncertain. Per germline, CDR1 MGHRA and CDR2 YSYEKL. CDR3 length: 15 residues. Trimming pared 4 bases from V and 5 bases from J, leaving 15 bases between. CDR3 residues: CASSRFTKVDNEQFF. CDR3 nucleotide sequence: TGCGCCAGCAGCCGGTTCACGAAGGTTGACAATGAGCAGTTCTTC.

This clonotype was seen a few times. The chain joins TRBV12-3 or TRBV12-4 to TRBJ1-2, with D unresolved. CDR3 length equals 16 residues. Trimming took off 3 bases at V and 5 bases at J, with 19 bases between the two ends. The CDR3 reads CASSFNSGLRVYGYTF. DNA for the CDR3: TGTGCCAGCAGTTTTAACTCGGGGTTAAGGGTTTATGGCTACACCTTC.

This clonotype was found a few times. This chain joins TRBV6-5 and TRBJ1-1; D might be TRBD1 (6 bases). The germline V gene encodes CDR1 MNHEY and CDR2 SVGAGI. Trimming removed 2 bases at V and 6 bases at J, with 13 bases between. The CDR3 is 14 amino acids. This CDR3 reads CASSYPESGAEAFF. The CDR3 bases are TGTGCCAGCAGTTACCCGGAGTCAGGGGCTGAAGCTTTCTTT.

The chain uses TRBV6-2 or TRBV6-3 and TRBJ2-2; no clear D gene. The CDR3 runs 14 residues. CDR1 and CDR2 from the germline V gene are MNHEY and SVGEGT. The germline V and J ends were trimmed by 0 bases and 4 bases, with 6 bases remaining between them. CDR3 bases: TGTGCCAGCAGTTACTCGACGTCCACCGGGGAGCTGTTTTTT. It translates to CASSYSTSTGELFF.

The V call is TRBV6-2 or TRBV6-3, the J call TRBJ2-7; D possibly corresponds to TRBD2 (5 bases). Germline CDR1 is MNHEY and CDR2 is SVGEGT. V dropped 4 bases and J dropped 1 base, with 14 bases sitting between them. The CDR3 covers 15 residues. The CDR3 DNA follows: TGTGCCAGCAGTTCATGGACTCTCGCGTCCTACGAGCAGTACTTC. Translated: CASSSWTLASYEQYF.

The chain has TRBV7-3 and TRBJ2-5; 9 bases are shared with TRBD2. The germline CDR1 and CDR2 sequences are SGHTA and FQGTGA. This CDR3 has 16 residues. Germline trimming cut 1 base from V and 2 bases from J; bases unmatched to any gene: 5. In DNA, the CDR3 is TGTGCCAGCAGCTTAATATCCCTAGCGGGACAAGAGACCCAGTACTTC. Translating gives CASSLISLAGQETQYF.

This clonotype showed up many times. The chain uses TRBV11-3 and TRBJ2-5; 8 bases fit TRBD2. The junction had 9 bases not matched to a gene; V was cut back by 5 bases and J by 4 bases. CDR1 is SGHNT and CDR2 is YENEEA in the germline V gene. CDR3 length equals 15 residues. The CDR3: CASSATGLAGETQYF. The DNA for the CDR3 is TGTGCCAGCAGCGCTACCGGACTAGCAGGAGAGACCCAGTACTTC.

V usage is TRBV20-1 and J usage is TRBJ2-3, with D possibly being TRBD1 (5 bases). This CDR3 has 15 amino acids. Germline CDR1 DFQATT, CDR2 SNEGSKA (reference sequence). V lost 6 bases to trimming and J lost 0 bases, with 16 bases between them. The CDR3 nucleotides are TGCAGTGCAGGCAGGGCCTCCACTAGCACAGATACGCAGTATTTT. This gives the protein CSAGRASTSTDTQYF.

This clonotype was recorded at least ten times. V gene TRBV29-1 combines with J gene TRBJ2-1; no firm D call. The V gene's germline CDR1 is SQVTM and CDR2 ANQGSEA. Deletions cut 5 bases from V and 5 bases from J, with 13 bases between. The CDR3 consists of 13 residues. DNA for the CDR3: TGCAGCGTTAACCTAGGAACAAACAATGAGCAGTTCTTC. It specifies CSVNLGTNNEQFF.

J is TRBJ2-7 and V is TRBV27, with D possibly TRBD1 on 6 matching bases. The CDR3 covers 17 residues. Germline CDR1 reads MNHEY; CDR2 reads SMNVEV (reference sequence). The V end was cut by 6 bases, the J end by 0 bases, with 21 bases between. The CDR3 DNA sequence: TGTGCCAGCAGCCACGGATACATGGGGGCGAGCTCCTACGAGCAGTACTTC. The encoded protein is CASSHGYMGASSYEQYF.

V and J are TRBV12-3 or TRBV12-4 and TRBJ2-1; D is ambiguous. The V and J ends lost 5 bases and 6 bases respectively, with 14 bases between them. The length of the CDR3 is 14 residues. CDR3 coding DNA: TGTGCCAGCAGTCCCATCGGAGTGAGCAATGAGCAGTTCTTC. This codes for CASSPIGVSNEQFF.